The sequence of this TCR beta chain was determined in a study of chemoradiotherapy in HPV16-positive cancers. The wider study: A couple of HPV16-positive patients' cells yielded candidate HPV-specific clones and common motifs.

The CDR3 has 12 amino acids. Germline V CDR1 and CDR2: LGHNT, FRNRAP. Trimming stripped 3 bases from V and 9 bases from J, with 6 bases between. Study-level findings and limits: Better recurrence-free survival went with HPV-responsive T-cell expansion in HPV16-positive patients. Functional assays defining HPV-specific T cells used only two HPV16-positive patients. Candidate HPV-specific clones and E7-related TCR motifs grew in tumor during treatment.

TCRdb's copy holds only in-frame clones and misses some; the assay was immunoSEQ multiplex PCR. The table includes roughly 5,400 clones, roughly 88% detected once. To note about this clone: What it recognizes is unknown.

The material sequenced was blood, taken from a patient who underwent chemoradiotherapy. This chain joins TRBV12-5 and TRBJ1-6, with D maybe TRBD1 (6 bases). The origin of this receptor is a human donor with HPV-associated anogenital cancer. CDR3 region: CASGLGGSPLHF. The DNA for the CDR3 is TGTGCTAGTGGTTTAGGGGGTTCACCCCTCCACTTT.